Each of the 10 T cell receptor beta chains below was sequenced from the same sample in a study of shared clonotypes between healthy human individuals. Generated by immunoSEQ multiplex PCR, the TCRdb table keeps only in-frame clones and is missing some. In the table there are hundreds of thousands of clones, about three quarters of which are singletons. The sample was memory CD4+ T cells sorted from blood. As for subset: CD45RA-negative fraction. The receptors stem from a woman aged 30 to 39 in good health.

This chain joins TRBV28 and TRBJ1-2; D is uncertain. The CDR3 is 12 amino acids. Germline CDR1 MDHEN, CDR2 SYDVKM. Trimming removed 7 bases from V and 4 bases from J, with 10 bases in between. The DNA of the CDR3 is TGTGCCAGCACAGACCGATTCTATGGCTACACCTTC. Protein product: CASTDRFYGYTF.

This clone was counted only a few times. The same CDR3 can be traced to other DNA sequences in this sample. This sequence joins TRBV5-4 and TRBJ1-2; TRBD1 matches 10 bases. This CDR3 has 13 amino acids. CDR1 SGHNT and CDR2 YYREEE come from the germline V gene (reference sequence). Losses at the gene ends were 5 bases for V and 7 bases for J; bases not matched to a gene: 5. CDR3 bases: TGTGCCAGCAGTTTCGACAGGGGGCTTGGCTACACCTTC. It yields the protein CASSFDRGLGYTF.

The rearrangement uses TRBV27 and TRBJ2-5; 9 bases are shared with TRBD1. After removal of 5 bases from V and 2 bases from J, the junction contained 9 bases not matched to a gene. The CDR3 consists of 16 residues. Germline lookup yields CDR1 MNHEY and CDR2 SMNVEV (reference sequence). DNA for the CDR3: TGTGCCAGCAGTAAGACGGACAGGGGAGAGCAAGAGACCCAGTACTTC. This gives the protein CASSKTDRGEQETQYF.

V gene TRBV11-1 combines with J gene TRBJ2-7; maybe TRBD1 (5 bases). CDR3 size: 15 residues. V was shortened by 3 bases and J by 5 bases, with 17 bases between the two germline ends. Germline CDR1 reads SGHAT; CDR2 reads FQDESV (reference sequence). This chain's CDR3 is CASSFSEGAEHEQYF. In DNA, the CDR3 is TGTGCCAGCAGCTTTTCAGAAGGGGCTGAACACGAGCAGTACTTC.

V usage is TRBV6-5 and J usage is TRBJ2-3; 8 bases fit TRBD2. From germline, CDR1 is MNHEY and CDR2 SVGAGI. V lost 3 bases and J lost 1; bases outside the gene matches: 6. The CDR3 contains 16 residues. CDR3 bases: TGTGCCAGCAGTTATCGGGCAGCGGGAGGCACAGATACGCAGTATTTT. As protein: CASSYRAAGGTDTQYF.

This clone was picked up one time. Other DNA sequences in the sample encode the same CDR3. The chain is built from TRBV11-2 and TRBJ2-5; 10 positions match TRBD2. Trimming cost V 1 base and J 4 bases; bases outside gene matches: 3. The V gene's germline CDR1 is SGHAT and CDR2 FQNNGV. The CDR3 extends over 15 amino acids. The DNA for the CDR3 is TGTGCCAGCAGCTTAGCTCTAGCGGGAGCAGAGACCCAGTACTTC. Protein sequence: CASSLALAGAETQYF.

The V and J genes are TRBV5-1 and TRBJ2-2; D is possibly TRBD2 (6 bases). Germline V CDR1 and CDR2: SGHRS, YFSETQ. CDR3 length equals 13 residues. The V gene lost 0 bases and the J gene lost 8 bases, with 8 bases spanning the gap. In DNA, the CDR3 is TGCGCCAGCAGCTTGGACCTAGCGGGGGAGCTGTTTTTT. Translation: CASSLDLAGELFF. Variable domain in full (rest from reference TRBV5-1 and TRBJ2-2): KAGVTQTPRYLIKTRGQQVTLSCSPISGHRSVSWYQQTPGQGLQFLFEYFSETQRNKGNFPGRFSGRQFSNSRSEMNVSTLELGDSALYLCASSLDLAGELFFGEGSRLTVL.

In this sample, this clone turned up a few times. The chain is built from TRBV7-2 and TRBJ2-6; D gene unclear. This CDR3 has 15 amino acids. The germline V and J ends were trimmed by 4 bases and 0 bases, with 7 bases remaining between them. Germline V lookup: CDR1 SGHTA, CDR2 FQGNSA. CDR3 sequence reads: CASSYSDSGANVLTF. The CDR3 nucleotides are TGTGCCAGCAGCTACAGTGACTCTGGGGCCAACGTCCTGACTTTC.

This clone appeared many times. The V call is TRBV2, the J call TRBJ2-7; D may be TRBD2 (6 bases). Trimming cost V 6 bases and J 2 bases, with 11 bases left between them. Germline-derived CDR1 and CDR2 are SNHLY and FYNNEI. The CDR3 loop spans 13 amino acids. The CDR3 DNA follows: TGTGCCAGCAGGCGGGATAATACCTACGAGCAGTACTTC. Its translation: CASRRDNTYEQYF.

This rearrangement joins TRBV2 to TRBJ1-2; tentative D call: TRBD1 (6 bases). This CDR3 is built from 14 residues. CDR1 is SNHLY, CDR2 FYNNEI, per germline. V dropped 7 bases and J dropped 2 bases, with 14 bases sitting between them. CDR3 bases: TGTGCCAGCACCGTCCGGGGGGCAAACTATGGCTACACCTTC. Translated: CASTVRGANYGYTF.